A single sample gave rise to the 11 T cell receptor beta chains below, sequenced in a study of spatial heterogeneity in lung cancer. Via MiXCR, TCRdb re-called the 5' RACE reads, giving one row per CDR3 protein. The table lists about 21,000 distinct CDR3 sequences, around 4.3% of them singletons. Noted time point: sample taken at primary tumor resection. The sample was PBMCs, taken at surgery. Receptor source: a male donor with early-stage non-small cell lung cancer.

This clonotype turned up a few times. The CDR3: CATSDTGQARMEETQYF. The CDR3, as DNA: TGTGCCACCAGTGACACCGGACAGGCGAGGATGGAAGAGACCCAGTACTTC. V gene TRBV24-1 combines with J gene TRBJ2-5, with TRBD1 matching over 7 bases. Trimming cost V 4 bases and J 3 bases; bases outside gene matches: 13. The CDR3 runs 17 residues. The V gene's germline CDR1 is KGHDR and CDR2 SFDVKD.

This clonotype was counted many times. V is TRBV28 and J is TRBJ2-7, with 9 bases matching TRBD1. Per the germline V gene, CDR1 is MDHEN and CDR2 is SYDVKM. Trimming at V came to 7 bases and at J to 5 bases, leaving 3 bases not matched to a gene. There are 12 residues in the CDR3. The CDR3 reads CASKGQGDEQYF. The CDR3 coding sequence is TGTGCCAGCAAGGGACAGGGCGACGAGCAGTACTTC.

This clonotype was recorded at least ten times. The chain carries TRBV20-1 and TRBJ2-1; the D gene is possibly TRBD1 (5 bases). V gave up 7 bases and J gave up 3 bases, with 13 bases separating them. Germline V gives CDR1 DFQATT, CDR2 SNEGSKA (reference sequence). The CDR3 extends over 13 amino acids. CDR3 sequence reads: CSVHRIGYNEQFF. CDR3 coding DNA: TGCAGTGTGCACAGGATAGGCTACAATGAGCAGTTCTTC.

At least ten counts were recorded for this clonotype. V and J are TRBV19 and TRBJ2-2, with D perhaps matching TRBD1 (5 bases). This CDR3 comprises 15 residues. The V gene lost 0 bases and the J gene lost 4 bases, with 9 bases spanning the gap. Germline V gene sequence: CDR1 LNHDA, CDR2 SQIVND (reference sequence). This CDR3 is CASSIDPQGTGELFF. In DNA form, the CDR3 reads TGTGCCAGTAGTATAGACCCCCAGGGCACCGGGGAGCTGTTTTTT.

This clonotype was recorded at least ten times. The V and J genes are TRBV7-9 and TRBJ1-1, with TRBD1 identical over 10 bases. Trimming removed 5 bases from V and 3 bases from J; junction bases left unmatched: 9. The CDR3 has 16 amino acids. Per germline, CDR1 SEHNR and CDR2 FQNEAQ (reference sequence). CDR3 amino acids: CASSPRVGQGDTEAFF. The CDR3 DNA follows: TGTGCCAGCAGCCCTAGGGTAGGACAGGGGGACACTGAAGCTTTCTTT. Full variable domain (rest looked up from reference TRBV7-9 and TRBJ1-1): DTGVSQNPRHKITKRGQNVTFRCDPISEHNRLYWYRQTLGQGPEFLTYFQNEAQLEKSRLLSDRFSAERPKGSFSTLEIQRTEQGDSAMYLCASSPRVGQGDTEAFFGQGTRLTVV.

This clonotype came up many times. This chain joins TRBV20-1 and TRBJ2-5; TRBD2 matches at 7 bases. Germline V gives CDR1 DFQATT, CDR2 SNEGSKA (reference sequence). Trimming removed 3 bases from V and 2 bases from J; junction bases left unmatched: 9. This CDR3 contains 15 residues. The CDR3 here is CSASKPGLQQETQYF. The CDR3 region has the DNA TGCAGTGCTAGCAAACCGGGACTACAACAAGAGACCCAGTACTTC.

This clonotype was detected ten times or more. This chain uses TRBV7-8 with TRBJ1-4; perhaps TRBD1 as D (5 bases). Germline CDR1 SGHVS, CDR2 FQNEAQ. Trimming pared 6 bases from V and 11 bases from J, leaving 22 bases between. The CDR3 totals 15 residues. The CDR3 loop reads CASSSYRDRLGKLFF. The CDR3 DNA follows: TGTGCCAGCAGTTCCTACCGGGACCGCCTTGGGAAACTGTTTTTT.

This clonotype was seen repeatedly, ten times or more. The V call is TRBV7-2, the J call TRBJ2-5; D remains ambiguous. Trimming stripped 1 base from V and 5 bases from J, with 11 bases between. Germline CDR1 SGHTA, CDR2 FQGNSA. The CDR3 length is 14 residues. Written as DNA, the CDR3 is TGTGCCAGCAGCTTAGGGGCAGCCAAGGAGACCCAGTACTTC. It is translated as CASSLGAAKETQYF.

This clonotype was observed at least ten times. The chain couples TRBV7-9 to TRBJ1-6, with D perhaps TRBD1 (6 bases). V lost 5 bases, J lost 10 bases, and 15 bases lay in between. This CDR3 region has 14 residues. The germline CDR1 and CDR2 sequences are SEHNR and FQNEAQ (reference sequence). CDR3 residues: CASSPDRSRSPLHF. Written as DNA, the CDR3 is TGTGCCAGCAGCCCTGACAGGTCAAGATCACCCCTCCACTTT. The full variable domain, its missing parts supplied by reference TRBV7-9 and TRBJ1-6, is DTGVSQNPRHKITKRGQNVTFRCDPISEHNRLYWYRQTLGQGPEFLTYFQNEAQLEKSRLLSDRFSAERPKGSFSTLEIQRTEQGDSAMYLCASSPDRSRSPLHFGNGTRLTVT.

With regard to this clonotype: A read error may explain this, as a much larger clone is one base away. This chain links TRBV5-1 with TRBJ2-5; 7 bases map to TRBD1. This CDR3 spans 13 amino acids. Germline V lookup: CDR1 SGHRS, CDR2 YFSETQ. This chain's CDR3 is CASSSGQEENQYF. CDR3 nucleotide sequence: TGCGCCAGCAGCTCCGGACAGGAAGAGAACCAGTACTTC.

The table lists this clonotype with many counts. This rearrangement joins TRBV4-3 to TRBJ2-5; 9 bases align to TRBD2. V trimming: 0 bases; J trimming: 3 bases; junction bases outside the gene matches: 2. The CDR3 is 15 residues long. Germline loops: CDR1 LGHNA, CDR2 YSLEER. The CDR3 sequence: CASSQERLAEETQYF. The CDR3 bases are TGCGCCAGCAGCCAAGAAAGACTAGCGGAAGAGACCCAGTACTTC.